This T cell receptor (beta chain) is drawn from a study of T cells in tumors after PD-1 blockade. Overall study context: Each patient got pembrolizumab 200 mg every 3 weeks or cemiplimab 350 mg every 2 weeks. Some patients also took daily vismodegib 150 mg during anti-PD-1 treatment. Blood samples averaged about 120,000 templates (range about 23,000-260,000) and approximately 37,000 unique clonotypes.

Libraries were prepared by immunoSEQ multiplex PCR; TCRdb keeps only in-frame clonotypes and omits some of them. The sample carries 60,000 to 65,000 clones, approximately 74% recorded once. Between the trimmed V and J ends, which lost 6 bases and 5 bases, there was a span of 14 bases. The CDR3 runs to 13 residues. The input for sequencing was PBMCs, taken after anti-PD-1 treatment. This TCR was recovered from a human donor with basal cell carcinoma. V is TRBV12-3 or TRBV12-4 and J is TRBJ2-7, with D hard to call. CDR3 in DNA: TGTGCCAGCAGCCGAAACCGGTGGCACGAGCAGTACTTC. Amino acids: CASSRNRWHEQYF.